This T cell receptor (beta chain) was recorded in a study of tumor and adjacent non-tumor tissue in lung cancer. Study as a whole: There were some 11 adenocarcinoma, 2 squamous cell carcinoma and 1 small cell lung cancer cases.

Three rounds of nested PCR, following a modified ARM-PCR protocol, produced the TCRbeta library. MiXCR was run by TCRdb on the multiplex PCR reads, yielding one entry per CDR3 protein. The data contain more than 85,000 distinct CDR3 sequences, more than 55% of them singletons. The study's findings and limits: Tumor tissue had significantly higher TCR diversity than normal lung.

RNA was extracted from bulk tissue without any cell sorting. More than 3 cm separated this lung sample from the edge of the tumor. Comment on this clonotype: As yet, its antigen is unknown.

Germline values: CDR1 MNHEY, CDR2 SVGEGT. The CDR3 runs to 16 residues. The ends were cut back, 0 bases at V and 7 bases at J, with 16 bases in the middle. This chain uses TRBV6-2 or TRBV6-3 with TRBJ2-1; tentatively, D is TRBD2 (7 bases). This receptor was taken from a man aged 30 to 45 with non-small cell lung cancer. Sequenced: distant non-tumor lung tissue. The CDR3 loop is CASSYSGEGGVNEQFF. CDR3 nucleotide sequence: TGTGCCAGCAGTTACTCCGGGGAGGGGGGGGTAAATGAGCAGTTCTTC.